The clone carrying this T cell receptor beta chain came up a few times. Its specificity is unknown. TCR beta VDJ combinations and CDR3 sequences were profiled from genomic DNA. One entry per CDR3 protein, called by TCRdb with MiXCR from the reads. There are about 110,000 distinct CDR3 sequences in the sample; approximately 49% occur only once, and about 32% lies in the top ten. These data originate in a study of CD8+CD57+ T cells in acquired aplastic anemia. Study as a whole: The sorted CD4+ and CD8+ cells yielded an average approximately 3.3 ug of DNA. Overall study results and limits: Some 31 CD8+ CDR3 sequences were shared between patients and controls.

Germline CDR1 and CDR2: LNHNV and YYDKDF (reference sequence). The CDR3 totals 16 residues. Trimming took off 5 bases at V and 8 bases at J, with 22 bases between the two ends. The receptor comes from a human donor in good health, serving as a control. The sequenced sample consisted of sorted CD4+, CD8+, or CD8+CD57+ T cells (not recorded which) from PBMCs. V usage is TRBV15 and J usage is TRBJ2-1, with D possibly being TRBD1 (5 bases). CDR3 amino acids: CATSRRVGRKVHEQFF. Here the CDR3 DNA reads TGTGCCACCAGCCGAAGAGTGGGGCGCAAAGTCCATGAGCAGTTCTTC.